Listed below are T cell receptor beta chains from one sample, sequenced in a study of blood T cell repertoires in COVID-19. The assay was immunoSEQ multiplex PCR, and TCRdb's table has in-frame clones only and misses some. Here the sample spans around 190,000 clones, 75% to 85% being singletons. Sequences were obtained from peripheral blood. These receptors were collected from a human donor in a cohort sampled during active COVID-19. Each CDR3 is given with its conserved first and last residue. The D gene is left open where the match is weak. Some rows mark clone size as missing; the rest say once, few, many or name a class of expanded clone.

d_call	v_call	clone_size	j_call	cdr3_nt	cdr3_aa
TRBD1	TRBV19	-	TRBJ2-2	TGTGCCAGTAGTATCCCGAGGGACAGGGGATCCACCGGGGAGCTGTTTTTT	CASSIPRDRGSTGELFF
-	TRBV2	many	TRBJ2-7	TGTGCCAGCAGCGAACCCGTTAGCGGCCCCTCCTACGAGCAGTACTTC	CASSEPVSGPSYEQYF
-	TRBV28	-	TRBJ1-2	TGTGCCAGCAGAACCCCAGGGATTGGCTACACCTTC	CASRTPGIGYTF
-	TRBV9	once	TRBJ2-5	TGTGCCAGCAGCGTAGGCTCCGGCCGACTAGAAGAGACCCAGTACTTC	CASSVGSGRLEETQYF
-	TRBV21-1	-	TRBJ1-2	TGTGCCAGCAGGACAGGATCTAACTATGGCTACACCTTC	CASRTGSNYGYTF
TRBD2	TRBV3-1/TRBV3-2	-	TRBJ2-7	TGTGCCAGCAGCCTGGGGACTAACTACGAGCAGTACTTC	CASSLGTNYEQYF
-	TRBV28	-	TRBJ2-7	TGTGCCAGCACCGGGCAGGGGGGCTACGAGCAGTACTTC	CASTGQGGYEQYF
TRBD1	TRBV19	-	TRBJ2-1	TGTGCCAGTAGTAGACGACAGGGCGCGCCCGAGCAGTTCTTC	CASSRRQGAPEQFF
TRBD1	TRBV2	few	TRBJ1-1	TGTGCCAGCAGTGTTGGGACAGGGAACACTGAAGCTTTCTTT	CASSVGTGNTEAFF
-	TRBV18	once	TRBJ2-4	TGTGCCAGCTCACCACGGGCACAGGAGAAAAACATTCAGTACTTC	CASSPRAQEKNIQYF
TRBD1	TRBV2	-	TRBJ2-3	TGTGCCAGCAGCAGACAGGGGGGGGGAGATACGCAGTATTTT	CASSRQGGGDTQYF
-	TRBV5-1	-	TRBJ1-4	TGCGCCAGCAGCCGCGCGCCCGCCTCAACTAATGAAAAACTGTTTTTT	CASSRAPASTNEKLFF
-	TRBV18	once	TRBJ1-1	TGTGCCAGCTCACCAACCACGACGGAGGGCACTGAAGCTTTCTTT	CASSPTTTEGTEAFF
-	TRBV6-5	-	TRBJ2-7	TGTGCCAGCAGTTGGAGCGGAGCATCCTCCTACGAGCAGTACTTC	CASSWSGASSYEQYF
-	TRBV6-5	-	TRBJ1-5	TGTGCCAGCAGACAGGGCTATAGCAATCAGCCCCAGCATTTT	CASRQGYSNQPQHF
TRBD2	TRBV29-1	-	TRBJ2-3	TGCAGCGTTGATTGGGGGGGGAGCACAGATACGCAGTATTTT	CSVDWGGSTDTQYF
-	TRBV6-4	-	TRBJ2-6	TGTGCCAGCAGTGGAGCAGGGTCTGGGGCCAACGTCCTGACTTTC	CASSGAGSGANVLTF
-	TRBV24-1	-	TRBJ1-1	TGTGCCACCAGTGATTTCCATTACCAGGATTTGAACACTGAAGCTTTCTTT	CATSDFHYQDLNTEAFF
TRBD1	TRBV6-5	-	TRBJ2-5	TGTGCCAGCAGGGGACAGGGCTGGGGGACCCAGTACTTC	CASRGQGWGTQYF
TRBD2	TRBV6-5	-	TRBJ2-1	TGTGCCAGCAGTTCCTCCGGGACTAGCCCATACAATGAGCAGTTCTTC	CASSSSGTSPYNEQFF
TRBD1	TRBV5-1	-	TRBJ2-7	TGCGCCAGCAGGGGGGACAGGAGCTCCTACGAGCAGTACTTC	CASRGDRSSYEQYF
TRBD2	TRBV4-2	-	TRBJ2-1	TGTGCCAGCAGCCAACTGTGGGAGGGCAGGAACAATGAGCAGTTCTTC	CASSQLWEGRNNEQFF
-	TRBV27	-	TRBJ1-5	TGTGCCAGCAGTAACAGGGTTAATCAGCCCCAGCATTTT	CASSNRVNQPQHF
TRBD1	TRBV24-1	-	TRBJ2-7	TGTGCCACCTGTGATACGGGACAGGGAGAATCAAAGGTCTCCTACGAGCAGTACTTC	CATCDTGQGESKVSYEQYF
-	TRBV4-3	-	TRBJ1-5	TGCGCCAGCAGCAAGGGGGTGGGGCGCAATCAGCCCCAGCATTTT	CASSKGVGRNQPQHF
-	TRBV6-5	few	TRBJ1-6	TGTGCCAGCCAGGGTAGTTCCTATAATTCACCCCTCCACTTT	CASQGSSYNSPLHF
-	TRBV6-2/TRBV6-3	-	TRBJ2-5	TGTGCCAGCAGTCAGAACCGACAGGTCCAAGAGACCCAGTACTTC	CASSQNRQVQETQYF
-	TRBV20-1	once	TRBJ1-4	TGCAGTGCTGGGAGGGGAGAAAAACTGTTTTTT	CSAGRGEKLFF
TRBD1	TRBV7-2	-	TRBJ1-3	TGTGCCAGCAGCTCCGTGACAGGGTTTGGAAACACCATATATTTT	CASSSVTGFGNTIYF
-	TRBV2	-	TRBJ2-5	TGTGCCAGCATCGGTCGGGGAGCCCAAGAGACCCAGTACTTC	CASIGRGAQETQYF
TRBD2	TRBV4-1	-	TRBJ2-3	TGCGCCAGCAGCTTCGGGGGGGCTGAGTTGGATACGCAGTATTTT	CASSFGGAELDTQYF
TRBD1	TRBV11-2	-	TRBJ2-7	TGTGCCAGCAGCCATCGGGACAGGAAGTCCTACGAGCAGTACTTC	CASSHRDRKSYEQYF
TRBD2	TRBV2	-	TRBJ2-7	TGTGCCAGCAGTGGACGTAGCGGGGGGGGAGAGCAGTACTTC	CASSGRSGGGEQYF
TRBD1	TRBV2	-	TRBJ2-7	TGTGCCAGCAGTGGGACAGGGTACGAGCAGTACTTC	CASSGTGYEQYF
-	TRBV4-1	-	TRBJ2-5	TGCGCCAGCAGCCACCTCCGGGGGGAGACCCAGTACTTC	CASSHLRGETQYF
-	TRBV18	-	TRBJ2-6	TGTGCCAGCTCACCAATAAATCCTCCAGGGGGGATTTCTGGGGCCAACGTCCTGACTTTC	CASSPINPPGGISGANVLTF
TRBD1	TRBV5-1	-	TRBJ1-3	TGCGCCAGCAGTCGGGACAGGGGCTCTGGAAACACCATATATTTT	CASSRDRGSGNTIYF
-	TRBV29-1	-	TRBJ1-4	TGCAGCGTTGTGCCCCTCCGGGGGGGTCCTAATGAAAAACTGTTTTTT	CSVVPLRGGPNEKLFF
TRBD2	TRBV6-2/TRBV6-3	once	TRBJ2-2	TGTGCCAGCAGTTACTCGGGGACTAGCGGGATGAACACCGGGGAGCTGTTTTTT	CASSYSGTSGMNTGELFF
TRBD1	TRBV18	-	TRBJ1-2	TGTGCCAGCTCACCGGGACAGGGGGCAGGATACTATGGCTACACCTTC	CASSPGQGAGYYGYTF
-	TRBV7-2	-	TRBJ2-7	TGTGCCAGCAGCTTTACTAGCTCCTACGAGCAGTACTTC	CASSFTSSYEQYF
TRBD2	TRBV9	-	TRBJ2-5	TGTGCCAGCAGCGTAGCTACGGCGGGGGGCCAAGAGACCCAGTACTTC	CASSVATAGGQETQYF
-	TRBV6-5	-	TRBJ1-1	TGTGCCAGCAGTTCTACTCGGGCAGGGTGGAACACTGAAGCTTTCTTT	CASSSTRAGWNTEAFF
-	TRBV6-5	-	TRBJ2-2	TGTGCCAGCACCCCCCCCCGCGACGGGGAGCTGTTTTTT	CASTPPRDGELFF
-	TRBV2	-	TRBJ1-4	TGTGCCAGCTCAGGCAGCGGGGTTGAAAAACTGTTTTTT	CASSGSGVEKLFF
-	TRBV18	-	TRBJ2-2	TGTGCCAGCTCACCAGGACTTACCACCGGGGAGCTGTTTTTT	CASSPGLTTGELFF
-	TRBV12-3/TRBV12-4	-	TRBJ2-7	TGTGCCAGCAGCACACAGGGAAGGGACGAGCAGTACTTC	CASSTQGRDEQYF
-	TRBV3-1/TRBV3-2	few	TRBJ2-2	TGTGCCAGCAGCCAGCAGGTCACCGGGGAGCTGTTTTTT	CASSQQVTGELFF
TRBD1	TRBV20-1	-	TRBJ2-7	TGCAGTGCTAGTAAGACAGGGGGCGCTCAGTATCGGTACGAGCAGTACTTC	CSASKTGGAQYRYEQYF